Below, 14 T cell receptor beta chains from the same sample are listed, as sequenced in a study of cytotoxic CD8 clonotypes in ibrutinib-treated CLL. Libraries were prepared by immunoSEQ multiplex PCR; TCRdb keeps only in-frame clonotypes and omits some of them. The sample lists around 33,000 clones, approximately 69% occurring once. This sample comprised PBMCs, obtained before ibrutinib treatment. These TCRs come from a human donor with chronic lymphocytic leukemia.

V usage is TRBV29-1 and J usage is TRBJ1-5; D is perhaps TRBD1 (5 bases). The germline V gene has CDR1 SQVTM and CDR2 ANQGSEA. V was cut by 7 bases and J by 1 base, with 14 bases left in between. This CDR3 comprises 14 residues. Written as DNA, the CDR3 is TGCAGCGCCAAGGAGGCAGGGAGCAATCAGCCCCAGCATTTT. As protein: CSAKEAGSNQPQHF.

The V call is TRBV19, the J call TRBJ2-1; D remains ambiguous. The CDR3 has 14 amino acids. CDR1 and CDR2 (germline): LNHDA, SQIVND (reference sequence). The V gene lost 5 bases and the J gene lost 3 bases, with 11 bases spanning the gap. As DNA, the CDR3 is TGTGCCAGTAGTGGAGTTTGGATCTACAATGAGCAGTTCTTC. It is translated as CASSGVWIYNEQFF. Full variable domain (remainder filled in from reference TRBV19 and TRBJ2-1): DGGITQSPKYLFRKEGQNVTLSCEQNLNHDAMYWYRQDPGQGLRLIYYSQIVNDFQKGDIAEGYSVSREKKESFPLTVTSAQKNPTAFYLCASSGVWIYNEQFFGPGTRLTVL.

This chain joins TRBV30 and TRBJ1-5, with 8 positions matching TRBD1. The ends lost 3 bases at V and 3 bases at J; junction bases unmatched: 7. The CDR3 is 15 amino acids. Germline CDR1 reads GTSNPN; CDR2 reads SVGIG (reference sequence). The CDR3 loop is CAWRTTGAPNQPQHF. CDR3 in DNA: TGTGCCTGGAGGACGACAGGGGCCCCCAATCAGCCCCAGCATTTT.

The gene calls are TRBV7-8 and TRBJ1-5, with 9 bases that match TRBD1. From germline, CDR1 is SGHVS and CDR2 FQNEAQ. This CDR3 has 18 residues. The J segment lost 0 bases and the V segment lost 5 bases, leaving 11 bases of the junction unmatched. The CDR3 protein is CASSKGQGRDYSNQPQHF. The CDR3 DNA reads as TGTGCCAGCAGCAAGGGACAGGGTCGTGATTATAGCAATCAGCCCCAGCATTTT.

DNA for the CDR3: TGTGCCAGCCGACCGACAGGGGGCAATGAGCAGTTCTTC. It encodes CASRPTGGNEQFF. The V gene is TRBV2, the J gene TRBJ2-1, with 9 bases aligning to TRBD1. Looked up from germline, CDR1 is SNHLY and CDR2 is FYNNEI. Trimming removed 8 bases from V and 6 bases from J; junction bases left unmatched: 5. The CDR3 totals 13 residues.

This clone was recorded a few times. This sequence joins TRBV6-5 and TRBJ1-1, with 7 bases that match TRBD1. The CDR3 has 14 residues. J gave up 1 base and V 8 bases, and 7 bases lay outside the gene matches. Germline V gives CDR1 MNHEY, CDR2 SVGAGI. The CDR3 region is CASGWDRTNTEAFF. Here the CDR3 DNA reads TGTGCCAGCGGATGGGACAGAACGAACACTGAAGCTTTCTTT.

The genes are TRBV11-1 and TRBJ2-7, with D possibly TRBD1 on 6 matching bases. V lost 5 bases and J 0 bases, leaving 11 bases between the germline ends. Germline CDR1 is SGHAT and CDR2 is FQDESV (reference sequence). CDR3 size: 14 residues. The CDR3 spells CASSRVDSSYEQYF. The CDR3, as DNA: TGTGCCAGCAGCAGAGTGGACAGCTCCTACGAGCAGTACTTC.

The chain links TRBV28 to TRBJ2-7; 10 bases line up with TRBD1. Germline values: CDR1 MDHEN, CDR2 SYDVKM. The CDR3 is 15 amino acids. With V trimmed by 3 bases and J by 3 bases, 5 bases remained unmatched. The DNA of the CDR3 is TGTGCCAGCAGTTTGCCCGGGGACAGGGGCTACGAGCAGTACTTC. It specifies CASSLPGDRGYEQYF.

The chain couples TRBV13 to TRBJ2-7; 11 bases fit TRBD1. This CDR3 has 14 residues. V shed 4 bases, J shed 7 bases, and the junction held 6 bases outside the gene matches. Germline V gene data show CDR1 as PRHDT and CDR2 as FYEKMQ (reference sequence). The CDR3 sequence is CASSSGQGAKEQYF. CDR3 DNA: TGTGCCAGCAGCTCCGGACAGGGGGCGAAGGAGCAGTACTTC. The full variable domain, completed using reference TRBV13 and TRBJ2-7, is AAGVIQSPRHLIKEKRETATLKCYPIPRHDTVYWYQQGPGQDPQFLISFYEKMQSDKGSIPDRFSAQQFSDYHSELNMSSLELGDSALYFCASSSGQGAKEQYFGPGTRLTVT.

There are a few counts of this clone. J is TRBJ2-7 and V is TRBV10-3, with D possibly matching TRBD2 (6 bases). Trimming left V 10 bases short and J 7 bases short, with 20 bases between. Germline lookup yields CDR1 ENHRY and CDR2 SYGVKD. The CDR3 loop spans 13 amino acids. The CDR3 nucleotides are TGTGCCACCGAGTCCGGGAGAAATGGGGAGCAGTACTTC. Protein product: CATESGRNGEQYF.

The count of this clone is one. The chain recombines TRBV7-8 with TRBJ1-1; no clear D gene. The V gene lost 3 bases and the J gene lost 6 bases, with 11 bases spanning the gap. The length of the CDR3 is 13 residues. In germline, CDR1 is SGHVS, CDR2 FQNEAQ. Written as DNA, the CDR3 is TGTGCCAGCAGCTTTATTAGGGTTGCTGAAGCTTTCTTT. It specifies CASSFIRVAEAFF.

This chain uses TRBV19 with TRBJ1-2, with D perhaps matching TRBD1 (6 bases). V was shortened by 5 bases and J by 0 bases, with 19 bases between the two germline ends. The CDR3 spans 17 residues. Looked up from germline, CDR1 is LNHDA and CDR2 is SQIVND (reference sequence). CDR3 in DNA: TGTGCCAGTAGTGTCGGACAGAGCCTGGTCTCTAACTATGGCTACACCTTC. Encoded protein: CASSVGQSLVSNYGYTF.

The CDR3: CAWMGEADTQYF. CDR3 nucleotides: TGTGCCTGGATGGGGGAAGCAGATACGCAGTATTTT. The rearrangement links TRBV30 to TRBJ2-3; D may be TRBD1 or TRBD2 (5 bases each). Germline V gene data show CDR1 as GTSNPN and CDR2 as SVGIG (reference sequence). V was cut by 4 bases and J by 4 bases, with 9 bases left in between. The CDR3 loop spans 12 amino acids.

The chain has TRBV10-3 and TRBJ1-1; no definite D call. CDR3 length: 12 amino acids. Deletions cut 4 bases from V and 1 base from J, with 4 bases between. Germline V gives CDR1 ENHRY, CDR2 SYGVKD. DNA for the CDR3: TGTGCCATCAGTGGCGGGAACACTGAAGCTTTCTTT. Its protein product is CAISGGNTEAFF.